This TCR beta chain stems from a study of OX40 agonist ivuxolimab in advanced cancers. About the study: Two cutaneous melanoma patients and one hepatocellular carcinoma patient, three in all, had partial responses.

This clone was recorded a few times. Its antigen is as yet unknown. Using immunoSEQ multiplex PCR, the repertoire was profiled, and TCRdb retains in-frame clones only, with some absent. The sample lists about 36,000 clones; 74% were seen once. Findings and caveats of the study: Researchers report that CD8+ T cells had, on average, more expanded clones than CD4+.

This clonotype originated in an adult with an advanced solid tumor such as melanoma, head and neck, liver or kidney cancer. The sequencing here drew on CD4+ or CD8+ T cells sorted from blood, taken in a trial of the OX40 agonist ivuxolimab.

The CDR3 loop reads CASSLGFRGNTEAFF. CDR3 nucleotide sequence: TGTGCCAGCAGCTTGGGTTTTCGGGGGAACACTGAAGCTTTCTTT. This chain uses TRBV5-6 with TRBJ1-1; D not certain. The CDR3 totals 15 residues. Germline CDR1 is SGHDT and CDR2 is YYEEEE. The V end lost 0 bases, the J end lost 1 base, and 10 bases lay between the germline ends.